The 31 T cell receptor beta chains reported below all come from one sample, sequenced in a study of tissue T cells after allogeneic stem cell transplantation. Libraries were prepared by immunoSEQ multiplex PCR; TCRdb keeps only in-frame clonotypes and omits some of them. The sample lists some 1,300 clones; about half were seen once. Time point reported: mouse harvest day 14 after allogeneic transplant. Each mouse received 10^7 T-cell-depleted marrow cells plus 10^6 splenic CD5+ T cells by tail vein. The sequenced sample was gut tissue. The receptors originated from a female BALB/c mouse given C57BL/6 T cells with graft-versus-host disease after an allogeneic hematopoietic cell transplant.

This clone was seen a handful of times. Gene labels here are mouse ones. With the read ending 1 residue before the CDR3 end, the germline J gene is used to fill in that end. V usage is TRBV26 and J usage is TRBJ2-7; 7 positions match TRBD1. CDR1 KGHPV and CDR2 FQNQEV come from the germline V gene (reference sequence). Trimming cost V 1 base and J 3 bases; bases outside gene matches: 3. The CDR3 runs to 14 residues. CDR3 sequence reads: CASSLWRQGYEQYF. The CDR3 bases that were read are TGTGCCAGCAGTCTGTGGAGACAGGGCTATGAACAGTAC.

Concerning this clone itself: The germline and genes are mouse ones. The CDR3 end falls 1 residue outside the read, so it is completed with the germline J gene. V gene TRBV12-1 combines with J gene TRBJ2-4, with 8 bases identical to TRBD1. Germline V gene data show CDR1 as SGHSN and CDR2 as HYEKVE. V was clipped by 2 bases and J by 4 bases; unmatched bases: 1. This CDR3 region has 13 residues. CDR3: CASSHRGENTLYF. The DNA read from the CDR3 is TGTGCCAGCTCTCACAGGGGGGAAAACACCTTGTAC. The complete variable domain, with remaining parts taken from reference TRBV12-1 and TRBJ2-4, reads DSGVVQSPRHIIKEKGGRSVLTCIPISGHSNVVWYQQTLGKELKFLIQHYEKVERDKGFLPSRFSVQQFDDYHSEMNMSALELEDSAMYFCASSHRGENTLYFGAGTRLSVL.

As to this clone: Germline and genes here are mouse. The CDR3 region is CASTLTGTNERLFF. The CDR3 DNA, read in part, is TGTGCCAGCACATTGACAGGGACCAACGAAAGATTATTT. The V and J genes are TRBV26 and TRBJ1-4, with TRBD1 identical over 7 bases. From the germline J gene comes the end of the CDR3, since the read stops 1 residue before it. Germline trimming cut 7 bases from V and 3 bases from J; bases unmatched to any gene: 5. CDR1 is KGHPV, CDR2 FQNQEV, per germline (reference sequence). The CDR3 extends over 14 amino acids.

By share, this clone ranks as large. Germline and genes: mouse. CDR3 bases read: TGTGCTAGCAGTAGAAGGGACTCTAACTATGCTGAGCAGTTC. Its translation is CASSRRDSNYAEQF. The whole CDR3 protein is CASSRRDSNYAEQFF. The chain has TRBV17 and TRBJ2-1; D might be TRBD2 (6 bases). The read is 1 residue too short to cover the CDR3 end, so that end is filled in from the germline J gene. V lost 2 bases and J 0 bases, leaving 8 bases between the germline ends. From germline, CDR1 is MNHDT and CDR2 YYDKIL. The CDR3 consists of 15 residues.

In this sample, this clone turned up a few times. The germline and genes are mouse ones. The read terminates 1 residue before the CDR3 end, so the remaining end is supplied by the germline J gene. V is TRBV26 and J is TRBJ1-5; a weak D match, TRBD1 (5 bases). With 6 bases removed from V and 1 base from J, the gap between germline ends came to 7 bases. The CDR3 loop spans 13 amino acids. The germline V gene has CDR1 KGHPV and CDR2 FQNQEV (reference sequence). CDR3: CASSRDNNQAPLF. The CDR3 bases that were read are TGTGCCAGCAGCCGGGACAACAACCAGGCTCCGCTT. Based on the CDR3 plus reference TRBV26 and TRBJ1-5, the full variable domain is NSKVIQTPRYLVKGQGQKAKMRCIPEKGHPVVFWYQQNKNNEFKFLINFQNQEVLQQIDMTEKRFSAECPSNSPCSLEIQSSEAGDSALYLCASSRDNNQAPLFGEGTRLSVL.

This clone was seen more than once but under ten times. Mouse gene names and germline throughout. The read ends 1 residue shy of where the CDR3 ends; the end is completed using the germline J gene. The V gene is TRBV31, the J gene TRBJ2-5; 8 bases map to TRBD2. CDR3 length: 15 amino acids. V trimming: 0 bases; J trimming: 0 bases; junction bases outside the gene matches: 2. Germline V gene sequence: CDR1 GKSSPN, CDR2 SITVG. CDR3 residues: CAWSLLGVNQDTQYF. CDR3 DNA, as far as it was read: TGTGCCTGGAGTCTACTGGGGGTTAACCAAGACACCCAGTAC.

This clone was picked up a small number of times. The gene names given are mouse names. The DNA read from the CDR3 is TGTGCCAGCAGTGAACGGACAGGCCATGCTGAGCAGTTC. It is translated as CASSERTGHAEQF. The full-length CDR3 reads as CASSERTGHAEQFF. The rearrangement uses TRBV13-3 and TRBJ2-1; 7 nucleotides align to TRBD1. The read comes to an end 1 residue before the CDR3 does, leaving the germline J gene to fill in the end. The CDR3 sequence is 14 residues long. Germline V gene sequence: CDR1 NNHDY, CDR2 SYVADS. V lost 2 bases and J lost 5; bases outside the gene matches: 4.

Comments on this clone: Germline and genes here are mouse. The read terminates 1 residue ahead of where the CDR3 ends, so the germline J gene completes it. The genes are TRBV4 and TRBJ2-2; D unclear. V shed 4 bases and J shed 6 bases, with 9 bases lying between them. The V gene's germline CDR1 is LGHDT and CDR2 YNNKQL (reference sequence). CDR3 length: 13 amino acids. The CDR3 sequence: CASSLPPPGQLYF. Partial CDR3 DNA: TGTGCCAGCAGCTTACCCCCGCCCGGGCAGCTCTAC.

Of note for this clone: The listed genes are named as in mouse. The CDR3 here is CGARAYNYAEQFF. The CDR3 DNA, read in part, is TGTGGTGCTAGGGCATATAACTATGCTGAGCAGTTC. The V call is TRBV20, the J call TRBJ2-1, with no clear D. The CDR3 is cut off 1 residue early in the read; its end comes from the germline J gene. The germline V and J ends were trimmed by 1 base and 0 bases, with 4 bases remaining between them. The CDR3 covers 13 residues. Germline CDR1 is GFQATS and CDR2 is STVNSAI.

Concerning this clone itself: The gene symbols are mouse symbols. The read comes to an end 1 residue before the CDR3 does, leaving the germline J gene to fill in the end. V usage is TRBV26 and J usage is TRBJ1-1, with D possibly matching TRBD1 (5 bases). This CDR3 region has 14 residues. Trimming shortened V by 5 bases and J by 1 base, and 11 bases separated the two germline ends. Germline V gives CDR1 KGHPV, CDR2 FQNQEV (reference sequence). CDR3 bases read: TGTGCCAGCAGTAGCCGGGGGGGGAACACAGAAGTCTTC. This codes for CASSSRGGNTEVF. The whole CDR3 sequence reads CASSSRGGNTEVFF.

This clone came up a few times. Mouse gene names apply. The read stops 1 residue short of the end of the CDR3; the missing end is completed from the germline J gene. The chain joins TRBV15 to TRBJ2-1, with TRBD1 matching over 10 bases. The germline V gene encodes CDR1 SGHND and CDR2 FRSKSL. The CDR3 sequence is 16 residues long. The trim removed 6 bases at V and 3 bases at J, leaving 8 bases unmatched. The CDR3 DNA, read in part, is TGTGCCAGCAGCCCCCGGGACAGGGGTTTCTATGCTGAGCAGTTC. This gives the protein CASSPRDRGFYAEQF. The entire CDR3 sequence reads CASSPRDRGFYAEQFF.

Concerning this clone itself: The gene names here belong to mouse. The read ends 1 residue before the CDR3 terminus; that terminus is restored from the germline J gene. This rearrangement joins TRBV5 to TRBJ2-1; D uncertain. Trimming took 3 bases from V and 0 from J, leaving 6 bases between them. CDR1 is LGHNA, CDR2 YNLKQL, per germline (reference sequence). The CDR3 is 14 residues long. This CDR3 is CASSQDRNYAEQFF. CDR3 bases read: TGTGCCAGCAGCCAGGACCGTAACTATGCTGAGCAGTTC.

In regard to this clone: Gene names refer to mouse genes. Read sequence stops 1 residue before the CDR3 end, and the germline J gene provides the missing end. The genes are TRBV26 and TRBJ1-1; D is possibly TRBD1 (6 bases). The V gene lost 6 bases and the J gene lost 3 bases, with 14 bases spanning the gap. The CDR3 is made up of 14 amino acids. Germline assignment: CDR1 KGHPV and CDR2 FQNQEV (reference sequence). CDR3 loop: CASRGQTAHTEVFF. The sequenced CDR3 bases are TGTGCCAGCAGGGGACAAACTGCACACACAGAAGTCTTC.

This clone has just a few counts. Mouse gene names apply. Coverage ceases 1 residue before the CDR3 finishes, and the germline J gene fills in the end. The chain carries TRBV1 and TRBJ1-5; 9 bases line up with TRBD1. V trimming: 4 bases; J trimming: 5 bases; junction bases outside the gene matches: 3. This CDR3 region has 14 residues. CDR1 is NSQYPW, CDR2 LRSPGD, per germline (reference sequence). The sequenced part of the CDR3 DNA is TGCACCTGCAGTGGGGGACAGGGCCACCAGGCTCCGCTT. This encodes CTCSGGQGHQAPL. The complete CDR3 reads CTCSGGQGHQAPLF. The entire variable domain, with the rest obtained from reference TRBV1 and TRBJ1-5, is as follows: VTLLEQNPRWRLVPRGQAVNLRCILKNSQYPWMSWYQQDLQKQLQWLFTLRSPGDKEVKSLPGADYLATRVTDTELRLQVANMSQGRTLYCTCSGGQGHQAPLFGEGTRLSVL.

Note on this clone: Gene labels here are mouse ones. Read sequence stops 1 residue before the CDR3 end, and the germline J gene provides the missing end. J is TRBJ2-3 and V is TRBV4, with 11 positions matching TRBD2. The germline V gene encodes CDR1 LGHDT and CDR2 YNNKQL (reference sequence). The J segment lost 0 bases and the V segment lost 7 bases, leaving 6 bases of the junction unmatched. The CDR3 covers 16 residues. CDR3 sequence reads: CASMRDWGSSAETLYF. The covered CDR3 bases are TGTGCCAGCATGAGGGACTGGGGGTCTAGTGCAGAAACGCTGTAT.

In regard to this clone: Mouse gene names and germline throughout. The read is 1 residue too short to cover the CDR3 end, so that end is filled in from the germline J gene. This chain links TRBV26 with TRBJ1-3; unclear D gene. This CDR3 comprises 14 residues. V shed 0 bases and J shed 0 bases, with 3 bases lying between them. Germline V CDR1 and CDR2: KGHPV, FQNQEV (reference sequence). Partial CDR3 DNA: TGTGCCAGCAGTCTGTCCAGTTCTGGAAATACGCTCTAT. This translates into CASSLSSSGNTLY. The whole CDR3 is CASSLSSSGNTLYF.

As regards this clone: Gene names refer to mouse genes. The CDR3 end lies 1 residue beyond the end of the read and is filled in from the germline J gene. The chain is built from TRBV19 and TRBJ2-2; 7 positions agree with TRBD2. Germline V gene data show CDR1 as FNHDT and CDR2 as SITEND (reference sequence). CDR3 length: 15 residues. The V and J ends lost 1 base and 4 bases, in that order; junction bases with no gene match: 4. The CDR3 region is CASSIPGGCTGQLYF. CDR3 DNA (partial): TGTGCCAGCAGTATACCTGGGGGTTGCACCGGGCAGCTCTAC.

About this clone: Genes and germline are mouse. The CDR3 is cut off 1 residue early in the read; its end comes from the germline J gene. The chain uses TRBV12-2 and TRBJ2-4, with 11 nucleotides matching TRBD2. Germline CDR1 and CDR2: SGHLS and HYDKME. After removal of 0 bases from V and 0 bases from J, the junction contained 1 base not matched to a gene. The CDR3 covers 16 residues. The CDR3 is CASSLGTGGSQNTLYF. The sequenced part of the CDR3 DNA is TGTGCCAGCTCTCTCGGGACTGGGGGTAGTCAAAACACCTTGTAC. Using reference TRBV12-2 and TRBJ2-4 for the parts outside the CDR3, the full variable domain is NSGVVQSPRYIIKGKGERSILKCIPISGHLSVAWYQQTQGQELKFFIQHYDKMERDKGNLPSRFSVQQFDDYHSEMNMSALELEDSAVYFCASSLGTGGSQNTLYFGAGTRLSVL.

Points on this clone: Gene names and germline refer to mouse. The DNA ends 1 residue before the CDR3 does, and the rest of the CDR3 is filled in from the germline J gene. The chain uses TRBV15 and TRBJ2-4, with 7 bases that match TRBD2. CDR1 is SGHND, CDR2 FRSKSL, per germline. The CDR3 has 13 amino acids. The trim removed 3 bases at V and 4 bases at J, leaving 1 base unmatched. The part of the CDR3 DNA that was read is TGTGCCAGCAGTTTCGGGGGGGAAAACACCTTGTAC. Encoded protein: CASSFGGENTLY. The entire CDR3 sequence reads CASSFGGENTLYF. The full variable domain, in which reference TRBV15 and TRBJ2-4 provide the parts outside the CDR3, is DAGVTQTPRHEVAEKGQTIILKCEPVSGHNDLFWYRQTKIQGLELLSYFRSKSLMEDGGAFKDRFKAEMLNSSFSTLKIQPTEPKDSAVYLCASSFGGENTLYFGAGTRLSVL.

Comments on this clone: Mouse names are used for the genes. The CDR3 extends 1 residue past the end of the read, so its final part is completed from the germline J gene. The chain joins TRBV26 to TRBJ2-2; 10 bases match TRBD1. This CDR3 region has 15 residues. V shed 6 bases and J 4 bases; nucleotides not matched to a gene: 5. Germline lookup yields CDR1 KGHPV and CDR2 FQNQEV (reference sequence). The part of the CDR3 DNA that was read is TGTGCCAGCAGCGGGACAGGGGCCCCCACCGGGCAGCTCTAC. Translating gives CASSGTGAPTGQLY. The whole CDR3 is CASSGTGAPTGQLYF.

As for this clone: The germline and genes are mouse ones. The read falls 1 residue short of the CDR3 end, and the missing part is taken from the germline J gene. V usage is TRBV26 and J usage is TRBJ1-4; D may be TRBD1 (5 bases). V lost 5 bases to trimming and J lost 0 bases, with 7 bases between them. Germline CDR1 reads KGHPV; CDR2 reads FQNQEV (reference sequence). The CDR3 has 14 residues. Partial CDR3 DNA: TGTGCCAGCAGTTCGACAGTTTCCAACGAAAGATTATTT. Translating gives CASSSTVSNERLF. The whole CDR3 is CASSSTVSNERLFF.

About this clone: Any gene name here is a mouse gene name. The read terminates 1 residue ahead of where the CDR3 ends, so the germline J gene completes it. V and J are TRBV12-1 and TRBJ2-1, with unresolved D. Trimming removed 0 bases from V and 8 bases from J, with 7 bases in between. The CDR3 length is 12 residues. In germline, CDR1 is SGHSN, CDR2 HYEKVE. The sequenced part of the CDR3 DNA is TGTGCCAGCTCTCTCAAGGGATCTGAGCAGTTC. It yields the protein CASSLKGSEQF. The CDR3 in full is CASSLKGSEQFF. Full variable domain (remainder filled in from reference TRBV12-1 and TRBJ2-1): DSGVVQSPRHIIKEKGGRSVLTCIPISGHSNVVWYQQTLGKELKFLIQHYEKVERDKGFLPSRFSVQQFDDYHSEMNMSALELEDSAMYFCASSLKGSEQFFGPGTRLTVL.

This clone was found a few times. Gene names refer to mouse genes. CDR3 DNA, as far as it was read: TGTGCCAGCAGTCTACAGTTTTATAATTCGCCCCTCTAC. Translated, it gives CASSLQFYNSPLY. Given in full, the CDR3 is CASSLQFYNSPLYF. V gene TRBV26 combines with J gene TRBJ1-6, with unresolved D. The CDR3 is cut off 1 residue early in the read; its end comes from the germline J gene. TRBJ1-6 belongs to the ORF category, with a function that is uncertain. Trimming cost V 3 bases and J 4 bases, with 7 bases left between them. This CDR3 comprises 14 residues. Per germline, CDR1 KGHPV and CDR2 FQNQEV (reference sequence).

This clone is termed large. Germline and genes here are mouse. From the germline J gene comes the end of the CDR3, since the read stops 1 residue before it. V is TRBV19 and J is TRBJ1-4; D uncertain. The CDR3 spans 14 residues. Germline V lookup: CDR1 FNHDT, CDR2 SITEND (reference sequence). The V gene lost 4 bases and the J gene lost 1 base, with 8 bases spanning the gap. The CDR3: CASSPTNSNERLFF. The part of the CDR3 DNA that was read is TGTGCCAGCAGTCCGACAAATTCCAACGAAAGATTATTT.

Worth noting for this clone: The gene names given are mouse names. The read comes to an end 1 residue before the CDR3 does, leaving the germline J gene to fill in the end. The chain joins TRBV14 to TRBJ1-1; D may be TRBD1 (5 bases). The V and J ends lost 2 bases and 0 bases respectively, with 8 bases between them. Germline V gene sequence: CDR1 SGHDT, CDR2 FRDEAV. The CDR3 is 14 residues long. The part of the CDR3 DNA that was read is TGTGCCAGCAGTTTGACAGATGCAAACACAGAAGTCTTC. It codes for CASSLTDANTEVF. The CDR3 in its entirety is CASSLTDANTEVFF.

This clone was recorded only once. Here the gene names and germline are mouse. The CDR3 protein is CASSLGTGANTQYF. The sequenced part of the CDR3 DNA is TGTGCCAGCAGTCTGGGGACTGGGGCCAACACCCAGTAC. The rearrangement joins TRBV26 to TRBJ2-5; 10 bases map to TRBD2. The read gets to within 1 residue of the CDR3 end, and the germline J gene fills in the rest. CDR1 and CDR2 from the germline V gene are KGHPV and FQNQEV (reference sequence). This CDR3 comprises 14 residues. With 2 bases clipped from V and 7 bases from J, the junction kept 3 bases outside the gene matches.

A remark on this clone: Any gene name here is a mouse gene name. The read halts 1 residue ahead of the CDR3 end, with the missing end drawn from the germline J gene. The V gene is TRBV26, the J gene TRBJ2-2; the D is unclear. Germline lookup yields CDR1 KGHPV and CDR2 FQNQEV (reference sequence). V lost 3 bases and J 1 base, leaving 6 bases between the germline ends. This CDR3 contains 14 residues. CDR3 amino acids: CASSLNLNTGQLYF. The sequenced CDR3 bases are TGTGCCAGCAGTCTCAACCTAAACACCGGGCAGCTCTAC. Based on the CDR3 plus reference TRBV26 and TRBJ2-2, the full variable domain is NSKVIQTPRYLVKGQGQKAKMRCIPEKGHPVVFWYQQNKNNEFKFLINFQNQEVLQQIDMTEKRFSAECPSNSPCSLEIQSSEAGDSALYLCASSLNLNTGQLYFGEGSKLTVL.

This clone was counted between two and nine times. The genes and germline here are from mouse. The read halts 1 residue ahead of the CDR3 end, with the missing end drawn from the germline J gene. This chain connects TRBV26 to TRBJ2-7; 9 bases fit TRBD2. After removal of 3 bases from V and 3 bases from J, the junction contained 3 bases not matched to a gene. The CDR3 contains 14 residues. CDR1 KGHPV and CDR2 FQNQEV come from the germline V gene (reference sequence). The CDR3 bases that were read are TGTGCCAGCAGTCTCTCGACTGGGGGCTATGAACAGTAC. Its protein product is CASSLSTGGYEQY. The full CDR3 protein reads CASSLSTGGYEQYF.

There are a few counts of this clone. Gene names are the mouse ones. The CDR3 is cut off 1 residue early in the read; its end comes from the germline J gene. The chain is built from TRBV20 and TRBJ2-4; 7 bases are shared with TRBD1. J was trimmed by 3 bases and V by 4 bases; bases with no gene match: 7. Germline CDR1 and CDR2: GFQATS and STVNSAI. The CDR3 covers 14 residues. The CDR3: CGANRQGGQNTLYF. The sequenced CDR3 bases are TGTGGTGCTAATCGACAGGGTGGACAAAACACCTTGTAC.

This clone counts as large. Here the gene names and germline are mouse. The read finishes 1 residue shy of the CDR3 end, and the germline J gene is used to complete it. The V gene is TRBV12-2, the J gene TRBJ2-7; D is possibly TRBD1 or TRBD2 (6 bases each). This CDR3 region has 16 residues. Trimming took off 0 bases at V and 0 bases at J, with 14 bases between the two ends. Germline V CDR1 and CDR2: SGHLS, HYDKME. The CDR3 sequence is CASSLDGGRGSYEQYF. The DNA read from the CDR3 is TGTGCCAGCTCTCTCGATGGGGGCCGGGGCTCCTATGAACAGTAC.

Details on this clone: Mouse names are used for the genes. CDR3 amino acids: CSSSESGQWDTEVFF. CDR3 DNA, as far as it was read: TGCTCCAGCAGTGAATCGGGACAGTGGGACACAGAAGTCTTC. The rearrangement joins TRBV23 to TRBJ1-1; TRBD1 is the table's D call and was not checked against the DNA. The read halts 1 residue ahead of the CDR3 end, with the missing end drawn from the germline J gene. This CDR3 region has 15 residues. Germline V gives CDR1 KGHTA, CDR2 FQNQQP.